One sample yielded the 4 T cell receptor beta chains listed below, sequenced in a study of shared clonotypes between healthy human individuals. Repertoires were generated with immunoSEQ multiplex PCR, while TCRdb's copy carries only in-frame clones and drops some. Here the sample spans more than 1 million clones, about 84% being singletons. The sequenced sample was memory CD4+ T cells from PBMCs. Subset described: CD45RA-negative fraction. The receptor source for this set is a young man in good health. Some clones in this sample may be carry-over from other donors' samples.

In DNA form, the CDR3 reads TGTGCCAGCAGCCACCTACTCCCGCGAAGACCTTCCTACGAGCAGTACTTC. Its protein product is CASSHLLPRRPSYEQYF. The chain has TRBV27 and TRBJ2-7; no firm D call. The germline gives CDR1 MNHEY, CDR2 SMNVEV (reference sequence). The CDR3 is 17 residues long. Deletions cut 6 bases from V and 1 base from J, with 22 bases between.

The J gene is TRBJ1-1, the V gene TRBV29-1; no firm D call. CDR1 is SQVTM, CDR2 ANQGSEA, per germline. This CDR3 contains 17 residues. Trimming took off 6 bases at V and 1 base at J, with 24 bases between the two ends. The CDR3 nucleotides read TGCAGCGTCCGCGGGATACCTAGCTTTAGCTCGAACACTGAAGCTTTCTTT. Protein sequence: CSVRGIPSFSSNTEAFF.

This chain uses TRBV30 with TRBJ2-4; 10 bases line up with TRBD2. The CDR3 has 15 residues. V trimming: 2 bases; J trimming: 4 bases; junction bases outside the gene matches: 5. From germline, CDR1 is GTSNPN and CDR2 SVGIG (reference sequence). For the CDR3, the DNA is TGTGCCTGGAGTTTACTAGCGGGGAGGAAAAACATTCAGTACTTC. Translated, it gives CAWSLLAGRKNIQYF.

The rearrangement uses TRBV7-7 and TRBJ2-5; D is perhaps TRBD2 (6 bases). The CDR3 contains 15 residues. Germline lookup yields CDR1 SSHAT and CDR2 FNYEAQ (reference sequence). Trimming took off 5 bases at V and 4 bases at J, with 17 bases between the two ends. CDR3 sequence reads: CASSLLGGIGETQYF. DNA for the CDR3: TGTGCCAGCAGCCTCCTGGGGGGAATAGGAGAGACCCAGTACTTC.